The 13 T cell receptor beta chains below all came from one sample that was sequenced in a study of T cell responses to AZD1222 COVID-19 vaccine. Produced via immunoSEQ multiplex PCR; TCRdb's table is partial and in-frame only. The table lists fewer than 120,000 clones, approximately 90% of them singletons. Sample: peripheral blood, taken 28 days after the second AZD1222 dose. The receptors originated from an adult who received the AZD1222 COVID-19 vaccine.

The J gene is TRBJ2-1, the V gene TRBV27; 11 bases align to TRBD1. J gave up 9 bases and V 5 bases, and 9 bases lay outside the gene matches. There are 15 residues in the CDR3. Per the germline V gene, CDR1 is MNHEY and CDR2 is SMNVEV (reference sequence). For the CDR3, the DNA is TGTGCCAGCAGTCCCGGACAGGGGGCGAGGCGTGAGCAGTTCTTC. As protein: CASSPGQGARREQFF.

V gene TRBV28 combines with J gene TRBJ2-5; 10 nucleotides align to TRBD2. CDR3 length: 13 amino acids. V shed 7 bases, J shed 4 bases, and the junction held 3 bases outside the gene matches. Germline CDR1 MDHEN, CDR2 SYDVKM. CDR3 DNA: TGTGCCAGCACTAGCGGGAGTACAGAGACCCAGTACTTC. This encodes CASTSGSTETQYF.

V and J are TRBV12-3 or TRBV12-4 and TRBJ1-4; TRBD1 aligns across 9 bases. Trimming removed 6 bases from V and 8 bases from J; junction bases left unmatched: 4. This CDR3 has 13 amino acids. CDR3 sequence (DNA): TGTGCCAGCAGGGGGACAGGGAACGAAAAACTGTTTTTT. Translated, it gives CASRGTGNEKLFF.

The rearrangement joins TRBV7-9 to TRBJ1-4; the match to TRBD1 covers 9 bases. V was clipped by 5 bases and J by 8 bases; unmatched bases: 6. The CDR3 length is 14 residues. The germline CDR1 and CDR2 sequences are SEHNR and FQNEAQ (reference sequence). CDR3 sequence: CASSPQGAGEKLFF. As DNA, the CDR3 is TGTGCCAGCAGCCCACAGGGGGCTGGGGAAAAACTGTTTTTT.

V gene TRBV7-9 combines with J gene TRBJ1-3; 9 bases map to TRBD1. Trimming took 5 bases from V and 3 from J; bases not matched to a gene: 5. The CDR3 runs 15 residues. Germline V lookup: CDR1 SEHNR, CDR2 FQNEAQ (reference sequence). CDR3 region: CASSRTGVGGNTIYF. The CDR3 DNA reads TGTGCCAGCAGCCGGACAGGGGTTGGTGGAAACACCATATATTTT.

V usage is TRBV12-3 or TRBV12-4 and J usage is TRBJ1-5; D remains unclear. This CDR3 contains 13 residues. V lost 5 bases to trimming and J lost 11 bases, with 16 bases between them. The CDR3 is CASSQSPPITQHF. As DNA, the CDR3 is TGTGCCAGCAGTCAGAGCCCCCCCATCACCCAGCATTTT.

Here the CDR3 reads CASSLGYQSGSPLHF. The DNA of the CDR3 is TGTGCCAGCAGCTTAGGCTACCAATCTGGTTCACCCCTCCACTTT. The rearrangement uses TRBV7-2 and TRBJ1-6; D ambiguous. The CDR3 is 15 amino acids. Trimming shortened V by 1 base and J by 9 bases, and 13 bases separated the two germline ends. From germline, CDR1 is SGHTA and CDR2 FQGNSA.

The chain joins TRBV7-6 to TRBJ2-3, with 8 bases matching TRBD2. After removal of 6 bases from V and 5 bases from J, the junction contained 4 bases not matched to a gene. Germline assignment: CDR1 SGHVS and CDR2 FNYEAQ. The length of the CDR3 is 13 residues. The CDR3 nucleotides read TGTGCCAGCAGTCGGGGGGGCCTAGATACGCAGTATTTT. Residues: CASSRGGLDTQYF.

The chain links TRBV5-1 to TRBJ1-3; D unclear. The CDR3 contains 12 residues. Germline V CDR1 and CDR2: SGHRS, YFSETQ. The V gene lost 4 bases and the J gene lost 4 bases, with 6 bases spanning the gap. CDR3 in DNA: TGCGCCAGCAGCCGAACAGGAAACACCATATATTTT. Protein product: CASSRTGNTIYF.

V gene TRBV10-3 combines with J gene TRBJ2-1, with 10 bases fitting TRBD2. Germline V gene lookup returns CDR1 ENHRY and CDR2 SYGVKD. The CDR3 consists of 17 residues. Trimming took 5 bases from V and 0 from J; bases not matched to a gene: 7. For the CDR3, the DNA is TGTGCCATCAGTACTAGCGGGGCCGGGTTCTCCTACAATGAGCAGTTCTTC. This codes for CAISTSGAGFSYNEQFF.

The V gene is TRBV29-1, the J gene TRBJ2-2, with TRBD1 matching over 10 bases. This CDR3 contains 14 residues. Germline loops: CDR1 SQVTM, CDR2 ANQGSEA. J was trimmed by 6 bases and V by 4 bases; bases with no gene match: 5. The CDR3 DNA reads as TGCAGCGTTGGAGCGGGACAGGGGTCCGGGGAGCTGTTTTTT. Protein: CSVGAGQGSGELFF.

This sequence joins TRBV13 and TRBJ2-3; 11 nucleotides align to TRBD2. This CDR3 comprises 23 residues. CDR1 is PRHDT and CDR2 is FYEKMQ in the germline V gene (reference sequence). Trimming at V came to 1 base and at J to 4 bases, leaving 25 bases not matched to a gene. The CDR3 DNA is TGTGCCAGCAGCTTAGTTCGCTTGAGTGGGGCTAGCGGGGGGTTACGGGCCCCAGATACGCAGTATTTT. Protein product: CASSLVRLSGASGGLRAPDTQYF.

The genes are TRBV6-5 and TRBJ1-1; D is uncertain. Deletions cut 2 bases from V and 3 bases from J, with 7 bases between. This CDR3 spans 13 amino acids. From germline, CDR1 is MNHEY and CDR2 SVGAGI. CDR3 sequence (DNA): TGTGCCAGCAGTTACGCCAGAGACACTGAAGCTTTCTTT. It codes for CASSYARDTEAFF.